This T cell receptor beta chain was documented in a study of control samples from healthy donors and cancer patients. Only a few counts were recorded for this clone. Clones were sequenced by immunoSEQ multiplex PCR, and TCRdb holds only the in-frame ones, with some missing. This sample has some 130,000 clones, with just under 95% found just once. The V and J ends lost 4 bases and 3 bases respectively, with 10 bases between them. The CDR3 loop spans 14 amino acids. Looked up from germline, CDR1 is SEHNR and CDR2 is FQNEAQ (reference sequence). This receptor was obtained from a man between 18 and 35 years old in good health. The rearrangement joins TRBV7-9 to TRBJ1-5; no definite D call. The material sequenced was blood. The CDR3 here is CASSSLDSNQPQHF. The CDR3, as DNA: TGTGCCAGCAGCTCCCTGGATTCCAATCAGCCCCAGCATTTT.